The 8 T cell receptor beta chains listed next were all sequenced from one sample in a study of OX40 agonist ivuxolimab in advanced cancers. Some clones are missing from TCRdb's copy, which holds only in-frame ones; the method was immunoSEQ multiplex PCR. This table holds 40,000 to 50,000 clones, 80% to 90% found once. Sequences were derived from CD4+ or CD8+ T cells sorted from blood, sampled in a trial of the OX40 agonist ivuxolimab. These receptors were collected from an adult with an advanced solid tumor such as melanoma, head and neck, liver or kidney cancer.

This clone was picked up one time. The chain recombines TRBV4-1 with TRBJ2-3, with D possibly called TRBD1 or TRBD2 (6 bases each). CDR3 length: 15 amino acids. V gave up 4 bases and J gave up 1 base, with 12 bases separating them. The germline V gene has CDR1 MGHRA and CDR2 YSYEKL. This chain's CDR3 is CASSLLGGRTDTQYF. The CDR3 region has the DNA TGCGCCAGCAGCCTATTGGGGGGCCGCACAGATACGCAGTATTTT.

The CDR3 is CASSQDGADRMLGSTDTQYF. CDR3 nucleotides: TGCGCCAGCAGCCAAGATGGGGCCGACCGGATGCTAGGTAGCACAGATACGCAGTATTTT. The V and J genes are TRBV4-3 and TRBJ2-3; possibly TRBD1 for D (5 bases). Per germline, CDR1 LGHNA and CDR2 YSLEER. V dropped 0 bases and J dropped 0 bases, with 22 bases sitting between them. This CDR3 contains 20 residues.

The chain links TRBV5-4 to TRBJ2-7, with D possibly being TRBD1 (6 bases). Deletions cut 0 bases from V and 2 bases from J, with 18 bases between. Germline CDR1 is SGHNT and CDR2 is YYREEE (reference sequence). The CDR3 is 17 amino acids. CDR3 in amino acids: CASSLVLQGWGTYEQYF. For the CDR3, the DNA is TGTGCCAGCAGCTTGGTCCTGCAGGGGTGGGGAACCTACGAGCAGTACTTC.

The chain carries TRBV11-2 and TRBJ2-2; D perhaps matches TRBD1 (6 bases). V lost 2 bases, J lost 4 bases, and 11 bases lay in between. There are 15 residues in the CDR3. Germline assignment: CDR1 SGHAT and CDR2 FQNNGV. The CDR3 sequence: CASSLQGGTTGELFF. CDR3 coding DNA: TGTGCCAGCAGCTTACAAGGGGGAACCACCGGGGAGCTGTTTTTT.

CDR3 DNA sequence: TGTGCCAGCAGTGACCTTCGGGGCACTGAAGCTTTCTTT. Translation: CASSDLRGTEAFF. V is TRBV6-1 and J is TRBJ1-1; D not resolved. Germline V CDR1 and CDR2: MNHNS, SASEGT. CDR3 size: 13 residues. V was clipped by 3 bases and J by 4 bases, with 9 bases between them.

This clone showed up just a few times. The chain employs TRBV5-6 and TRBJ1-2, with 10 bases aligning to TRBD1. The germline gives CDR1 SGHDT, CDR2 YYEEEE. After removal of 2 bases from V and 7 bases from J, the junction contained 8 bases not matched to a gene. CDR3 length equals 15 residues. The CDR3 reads CASSFSTGGRGGYTF. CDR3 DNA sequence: TGTGCCAGCAGCTTTTCGACAGGGGGCAGGGGTGGCTACACCTTC.

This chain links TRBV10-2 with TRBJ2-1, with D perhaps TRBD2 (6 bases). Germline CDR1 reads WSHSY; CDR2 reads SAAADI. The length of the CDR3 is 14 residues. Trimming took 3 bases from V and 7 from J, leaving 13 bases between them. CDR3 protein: CASSERSGGNEQFF. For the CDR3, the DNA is TGCGCCAGCAGTGAAAGATCCGGGGGTAATGAGCAGTTCTTC.

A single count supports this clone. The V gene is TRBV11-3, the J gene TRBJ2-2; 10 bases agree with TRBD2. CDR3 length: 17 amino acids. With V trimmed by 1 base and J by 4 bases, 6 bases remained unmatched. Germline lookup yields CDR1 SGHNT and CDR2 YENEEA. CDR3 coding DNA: TGTGCCAGCAGCTTAGTTCGGCTAGCGGGAGTCACCGGGGAGCTGTTTTTT. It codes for CASSLVRLAGVTGELFF.